Listed here is a single T cell receptor beta chain. Its antigen is still unknown. This entry comes from a study of relationships among human T cell subsets. Broader study findings: Over 55% of CD8+ cytotoxic sequences were in clones over 100 reads; regulatory and Th2 had few. A CD4+CD8+ double-positive population could not be excluded by bead sorting. Th1, Th2 and regulatory subsets overlapped substantially in CDR3 sequences.

T cell subsets were isolated with magnetic beads coated with subset-specific monoclonal antibodies. The T cell receptor alpha and beta CDR3 regions were amplified from mRNA by semiquantitative ARM-PCR. Tagged nested gene-specific primers were used first, then communal superprimers amplified exponentially. TCRdb processed the multiplex PCR reads anew with MiXCR; each CDR3 protein has one entry. Of about 15,000 distinct CDR3 sequences listed, around 62% are singletons. The sample was total T cells sorted from blood. This clonotype originated in a man aged 40-50 years in good health.

In DNA form, the CDR3 reads TGTGCCAGCAGCCTTAGACGGACGAACACTGAAGCTTTCTTT. Translation gives CASSLRRTNTEAFF. The chain has TRBV5-6 and TRBJ1-1; D remains ambiguous. The CDR3 runs 14 residues. CDR1 is SGHDT and CDR2 is YYEEEE in the germline V gene. Trimming removed 4 bases at V and 1 base at J, with 11 bases between.